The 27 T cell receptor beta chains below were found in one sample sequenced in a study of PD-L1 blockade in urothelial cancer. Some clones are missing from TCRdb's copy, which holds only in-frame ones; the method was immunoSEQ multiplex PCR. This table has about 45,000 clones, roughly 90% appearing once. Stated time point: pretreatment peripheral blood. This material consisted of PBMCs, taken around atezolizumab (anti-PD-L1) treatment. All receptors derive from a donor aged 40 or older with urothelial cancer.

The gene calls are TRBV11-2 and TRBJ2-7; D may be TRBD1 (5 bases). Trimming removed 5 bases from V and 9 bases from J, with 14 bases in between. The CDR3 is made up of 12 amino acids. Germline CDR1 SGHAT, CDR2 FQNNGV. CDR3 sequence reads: CASSPFGARQYF. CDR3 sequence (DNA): TGTGCCAGCAGCCCCTTTGGGGCCCGGCAGTACTTC.

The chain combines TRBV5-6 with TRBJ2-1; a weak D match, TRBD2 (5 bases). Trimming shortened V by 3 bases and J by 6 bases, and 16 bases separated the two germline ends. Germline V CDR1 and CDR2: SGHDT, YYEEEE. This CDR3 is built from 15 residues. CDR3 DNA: TGTGCCAGCAGCTGGGTTGGAGCGACTACCAATGAGCAGTTCTTC. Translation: CASSWVGATTNEQFF.

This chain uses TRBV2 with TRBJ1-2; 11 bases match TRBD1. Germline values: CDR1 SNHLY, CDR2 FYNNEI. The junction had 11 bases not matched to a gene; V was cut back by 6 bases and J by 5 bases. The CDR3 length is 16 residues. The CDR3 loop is CASSQGTGGSLYGYTF. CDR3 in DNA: TGTGCCAGCAGCCAGGGGACAGGGGGTTCCCTTTATGGCTACACCTTC.

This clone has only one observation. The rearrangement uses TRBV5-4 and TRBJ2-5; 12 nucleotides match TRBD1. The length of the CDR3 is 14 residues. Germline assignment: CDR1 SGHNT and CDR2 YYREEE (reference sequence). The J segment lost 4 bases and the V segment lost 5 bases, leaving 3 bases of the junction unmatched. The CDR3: CASRRDRGRETQYF. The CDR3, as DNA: TGTGCCAGCAGGCGGGACAGGGGGCGAGAGACCCAGTACTTC. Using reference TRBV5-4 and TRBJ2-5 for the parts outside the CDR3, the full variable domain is ETGVTQSPTHLIKTRGQQVTLRCSSQSGHNTVSWYQQALGQGPQFIFQYYREEENGRGNFPPRFSGLQFPNYSSELNVNALELDDSALYLCASRRDRGRETQYFGPGTRLLVL.

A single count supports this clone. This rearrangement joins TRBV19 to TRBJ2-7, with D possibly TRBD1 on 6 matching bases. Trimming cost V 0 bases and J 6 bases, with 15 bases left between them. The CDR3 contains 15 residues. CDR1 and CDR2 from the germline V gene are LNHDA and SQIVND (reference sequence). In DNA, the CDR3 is TGTGCCAGTAGTATAGATATGGGACAATTAACCGAGCAGTACTTC. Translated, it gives CASSIDMGQLTEQYF.

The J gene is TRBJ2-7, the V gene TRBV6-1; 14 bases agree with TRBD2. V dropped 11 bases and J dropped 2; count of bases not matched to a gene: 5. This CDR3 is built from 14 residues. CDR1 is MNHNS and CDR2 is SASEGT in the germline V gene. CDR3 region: CAVRLAGGPYEQYF. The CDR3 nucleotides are TGTGCCGTCAGACTAGCGGGAGGGCCCTACGAGCAGTACTTC.

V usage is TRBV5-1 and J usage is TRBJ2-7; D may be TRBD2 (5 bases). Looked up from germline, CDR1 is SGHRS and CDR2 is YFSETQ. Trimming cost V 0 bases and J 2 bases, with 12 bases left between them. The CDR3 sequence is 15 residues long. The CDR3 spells CASSLVVSRAYEQYF. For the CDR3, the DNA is TGCGCCAGCAGCTTGGTTGTCTCGAGGGCCTACGAGCAGTACTTC. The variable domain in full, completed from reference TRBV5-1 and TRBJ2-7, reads KAGVTQTPRYLIKTRGQQVTLSCSPISGHRSVSWYQQTPGQGLQFLFEYFSETQRNKGNFPGRFSGRQFSNSRSEMNVSTLELGDSALYLCASSLVVSRAYEQYFGPGTRLTVT.

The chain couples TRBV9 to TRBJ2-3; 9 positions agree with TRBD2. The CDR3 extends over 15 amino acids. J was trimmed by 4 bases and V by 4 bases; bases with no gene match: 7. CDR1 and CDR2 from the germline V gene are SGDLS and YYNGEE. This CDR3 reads CASSPSGTPPDTQYF. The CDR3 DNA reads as TGTGCCAGCAGCCCTAGCGGGACTCCTCCAGATACGCAGTATTTT.

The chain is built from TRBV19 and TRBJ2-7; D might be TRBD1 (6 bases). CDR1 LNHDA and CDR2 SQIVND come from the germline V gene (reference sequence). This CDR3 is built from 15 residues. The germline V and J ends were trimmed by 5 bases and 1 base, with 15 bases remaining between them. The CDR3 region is CASSAYGTPSYEQYF. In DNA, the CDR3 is TGTGCCAGTAGTGCCTACGGGACACCATCCTACGAGCAGTACTTC.

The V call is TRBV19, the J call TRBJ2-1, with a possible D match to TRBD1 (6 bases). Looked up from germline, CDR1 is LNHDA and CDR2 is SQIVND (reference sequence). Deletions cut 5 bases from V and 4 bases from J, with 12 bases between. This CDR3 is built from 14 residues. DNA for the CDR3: TGTGCCAGTAGTCCCAGGACAGATTACAATGAGCAGTTCTTC. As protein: CASSPRTDYNEQFF.

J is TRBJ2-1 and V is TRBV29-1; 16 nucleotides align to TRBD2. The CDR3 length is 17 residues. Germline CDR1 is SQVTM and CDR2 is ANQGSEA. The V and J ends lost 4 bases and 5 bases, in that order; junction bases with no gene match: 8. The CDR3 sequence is CSVGGLAGGGINNEQFF. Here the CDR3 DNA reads TGCAGCGTTGGGGGACTAGCGGGAGGGGGGATCAACAATGAGCAGTTCTTC.

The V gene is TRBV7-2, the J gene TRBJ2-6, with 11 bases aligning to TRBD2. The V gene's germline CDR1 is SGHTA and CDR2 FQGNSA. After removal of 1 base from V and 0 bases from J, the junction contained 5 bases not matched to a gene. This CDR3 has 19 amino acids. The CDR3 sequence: CASSLGTSGPASGANVLTF. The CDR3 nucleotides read TGTGCCAGCAGCTTAGGGACTAGCGGGCCCGCCTCTGGGGCCAACGTCCTGACTTTC. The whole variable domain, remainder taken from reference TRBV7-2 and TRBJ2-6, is GAGVSQSPSNKVTEKGKDVELRCDPISGHTALYWYRQSLGQGLEFLIYFQGNSAPDKSGLPSDRFSAERTGGSVSTLTIQRTQQEDSAVYLCASSLGTSGPASGANVLTFGAGSRLTVL.

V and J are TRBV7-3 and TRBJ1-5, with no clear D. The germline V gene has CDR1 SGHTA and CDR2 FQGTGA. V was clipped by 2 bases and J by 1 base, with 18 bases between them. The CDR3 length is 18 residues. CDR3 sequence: CASSLGSRAAGSNQPQHF. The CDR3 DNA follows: TGTGCCAGCAGCTTAGGGTCCCGGGCGGCGGGGAGCAATCAGCCCCAGCATTTT.

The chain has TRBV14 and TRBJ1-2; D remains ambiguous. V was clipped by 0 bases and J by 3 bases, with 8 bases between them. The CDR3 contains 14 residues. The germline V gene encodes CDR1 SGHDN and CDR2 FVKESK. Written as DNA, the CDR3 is TGTGCCAGCAGCCAAGATAATGTATACTATGGCTACACCTTC. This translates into CASSQDNVYYGYTF.

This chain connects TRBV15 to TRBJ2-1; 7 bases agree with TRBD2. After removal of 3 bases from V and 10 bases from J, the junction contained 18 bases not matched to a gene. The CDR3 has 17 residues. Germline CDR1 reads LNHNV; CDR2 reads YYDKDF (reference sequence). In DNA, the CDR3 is TGTGCCACCAGCAGCTCCCCCAGGGCTAGCGGACTCCGGGAGCAGTTCTTC. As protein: CATSSSPRASGLREQFF.

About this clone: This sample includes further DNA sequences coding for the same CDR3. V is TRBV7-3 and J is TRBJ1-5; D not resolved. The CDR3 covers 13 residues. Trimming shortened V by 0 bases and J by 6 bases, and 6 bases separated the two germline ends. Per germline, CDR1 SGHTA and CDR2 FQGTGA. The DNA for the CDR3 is TGTGCCAGCAGCTTAACCCCGGGTCAGCCCCAGCATTTT. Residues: CASSLTPGQPQHF. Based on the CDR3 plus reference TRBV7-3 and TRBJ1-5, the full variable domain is GAGVSQTPSNKVTEKGKYVELRCDPISGHTALYWYRQSLGQGPEFLIYFQGTGAADDSGLPNDRFFAVRPEGSVSTLKIQRTERGDSAVYLCASSLTPGQPQHFGDGTRLSIL.

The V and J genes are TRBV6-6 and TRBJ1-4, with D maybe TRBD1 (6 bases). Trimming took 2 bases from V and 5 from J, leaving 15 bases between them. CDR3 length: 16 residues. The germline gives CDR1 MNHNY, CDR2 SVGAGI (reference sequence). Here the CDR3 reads CASSYLQTGDNEKLFF. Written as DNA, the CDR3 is TGTGCCAGCAGTTACCTACAGACAGGCGACAATGAAAAACTGTTTTTT.

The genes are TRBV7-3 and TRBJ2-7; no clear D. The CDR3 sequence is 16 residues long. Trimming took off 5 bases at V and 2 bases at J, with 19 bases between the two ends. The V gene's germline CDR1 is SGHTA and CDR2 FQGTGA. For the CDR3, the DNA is TGTGCCAGCAGCCCACGGTGGCGGAGCGATCCCTACGAGCAGTACTTC. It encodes CASSPRWRSDPYEQYF.

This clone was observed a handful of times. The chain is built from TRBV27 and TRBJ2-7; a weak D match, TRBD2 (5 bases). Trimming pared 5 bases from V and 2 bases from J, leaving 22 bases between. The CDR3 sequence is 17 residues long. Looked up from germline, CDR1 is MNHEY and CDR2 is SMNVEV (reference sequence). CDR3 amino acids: CASSPDSGGSDPYEQYF. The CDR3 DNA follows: TGTGCCAGCAGTCCCGACTCAGGTGGGAGTGACCCCTACGAGCAGTACTTC.

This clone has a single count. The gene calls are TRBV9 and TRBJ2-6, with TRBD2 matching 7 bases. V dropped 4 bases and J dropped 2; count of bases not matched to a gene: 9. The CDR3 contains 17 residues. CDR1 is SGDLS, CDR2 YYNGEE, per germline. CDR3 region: CASSPRGGETGANVLTF. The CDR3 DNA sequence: TGTGCCAGCAGCCCCCGTGGGGGGGAAACTGGGGCCAACGTCCTGACTTTC.

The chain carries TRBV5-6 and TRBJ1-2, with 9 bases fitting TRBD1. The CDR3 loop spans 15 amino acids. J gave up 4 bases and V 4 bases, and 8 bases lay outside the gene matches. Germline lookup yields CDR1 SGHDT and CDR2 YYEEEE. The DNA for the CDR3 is TGTGCCAGCAGCCACGGACAGGGGTGGCCCTATGGCTACACCTTC. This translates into CASSHGQGWPYGYTF.

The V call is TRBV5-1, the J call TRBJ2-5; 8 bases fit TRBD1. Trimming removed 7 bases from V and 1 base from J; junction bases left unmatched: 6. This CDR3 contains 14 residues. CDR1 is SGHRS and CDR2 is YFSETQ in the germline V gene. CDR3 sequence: CASSGTGPQETQYF. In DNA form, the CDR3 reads TGCGCCAGCTCCGGGACAGGACCCCAAGAGACCCAGTACTTC.

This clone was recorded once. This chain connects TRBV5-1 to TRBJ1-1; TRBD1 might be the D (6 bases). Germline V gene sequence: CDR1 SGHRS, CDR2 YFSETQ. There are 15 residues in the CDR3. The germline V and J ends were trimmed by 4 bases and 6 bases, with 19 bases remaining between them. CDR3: CASSPRTAPDAEAFF. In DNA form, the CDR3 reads TGCGCCAGCAGCCCCAGGACAGCCCCGGACGCTGAAGCTTTCTTT. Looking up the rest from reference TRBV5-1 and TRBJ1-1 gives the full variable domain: KAGVTQTPRYLIKTRGQQVTLSCSPISGHRSVSWYQQTPGQGLQFLFEYFSETQRNKGNFPGRFSGRQFSNSRSEMNVSTLELGDSALYLCASSPRTAPDAEAFFGQGTRLTVV.

CDR3 DNA sequence: TGTGCCAGCAGTCTATTGGACAGGGGGCGACCCGAAAAACTGTTTTTT. It encodes CASSLLDRGRPEKLFF. The rearrangement joins TRBV28 to TRBJ1-4; 11 bases line up with TRBD1. V lost 5 bases and J lost 8; bases outside the gene matches: 10. CDR3 length: 16 amino acids. Per germline, CDR1 MDHEN and CDR2 SYDVKM.

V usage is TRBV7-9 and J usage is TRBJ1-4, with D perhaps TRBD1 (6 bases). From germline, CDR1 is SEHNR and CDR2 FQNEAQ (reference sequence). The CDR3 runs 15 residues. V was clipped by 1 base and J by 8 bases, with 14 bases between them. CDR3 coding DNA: TGTGCCAGCAGCTTAGTGGGGGCGTTAGGAGAAAAACTGTTTTTT. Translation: CASSLVGALGEKLFF. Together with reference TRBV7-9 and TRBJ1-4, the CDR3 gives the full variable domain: DTGVSQNPRHKITKRGQNVTFRCDPISEHNRLYWYRQTLGQGPEFLTYFQNEAQLEKSRLLSDRFSAERPKGSFSTLEIQRTEQGDSAMYLCASSLVGALGEKLFFGSGTQLSVL.

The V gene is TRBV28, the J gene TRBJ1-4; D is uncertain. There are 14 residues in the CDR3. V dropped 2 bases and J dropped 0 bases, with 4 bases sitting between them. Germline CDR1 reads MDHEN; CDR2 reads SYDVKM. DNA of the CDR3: TGTGCCAGCAGTTTACGTGCAACTAATGAAAAACTGTTTTTT. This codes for CASSLRATNEKLFF. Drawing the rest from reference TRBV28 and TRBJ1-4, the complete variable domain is DVKVTQSSRYLVKRTGEKVFLECVQDMDHENMFWYRQDPGLGLRLIYFSYDVKMKEKGDIPEGYSVSREKKERFSLILESASTNQTSMYLCASSLRATNEKLFFGSGTQLSVL.

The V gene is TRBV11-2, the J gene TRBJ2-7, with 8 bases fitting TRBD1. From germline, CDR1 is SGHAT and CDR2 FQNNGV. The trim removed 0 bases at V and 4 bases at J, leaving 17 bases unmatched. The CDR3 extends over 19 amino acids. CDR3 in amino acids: CASSLDLGAGGLERYEQYF. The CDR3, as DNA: TGTGCCAGCAGCTTAGATCTCGGAGCAGGGGGCTTGGAACGGTACGAGCAGTACTTC.